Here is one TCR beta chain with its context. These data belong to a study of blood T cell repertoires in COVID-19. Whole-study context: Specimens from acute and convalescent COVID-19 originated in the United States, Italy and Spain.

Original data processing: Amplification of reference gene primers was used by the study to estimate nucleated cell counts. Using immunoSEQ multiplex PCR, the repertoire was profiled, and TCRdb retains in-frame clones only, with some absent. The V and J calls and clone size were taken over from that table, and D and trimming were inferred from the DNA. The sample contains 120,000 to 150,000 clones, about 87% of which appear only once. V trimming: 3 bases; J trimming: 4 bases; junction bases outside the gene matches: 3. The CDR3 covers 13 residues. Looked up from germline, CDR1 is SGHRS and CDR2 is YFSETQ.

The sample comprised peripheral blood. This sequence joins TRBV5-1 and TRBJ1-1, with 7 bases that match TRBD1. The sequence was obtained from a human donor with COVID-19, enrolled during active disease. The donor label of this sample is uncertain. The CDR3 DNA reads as TGCGCCAGCAGCTCGGGACAGACCACTGAAGCTTTCTTT. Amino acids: CASSSGQTTEAFF. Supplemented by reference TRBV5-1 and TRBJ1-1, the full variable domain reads KAGVTQTPRYLIKTRGQQVTLSCSPISGHRSVSWYQQTPGQGLQFLFEYFSETQRNKGNFPGRFSGRQFSNSRSEMNVSTLELGDSALYLCASSSGQTTEAFFGQGTRLTVV.